This T cell receptor (beta chain) was documented in a study of cytomegalovirus exposure and HLA in healthy donors. Study-wide points: Roughly uniform depth of sequencing across donors was assumed in presence/absence analyses. Testing in vitro showed a few CMV-associated chains specific for CMV antigens. Sequencing had likely introduced a cluster of highly shared sequence variants as an artifact.

Regarding this clone: Its target is unknown.

The primer mix had 60 Vbeta and 13 Jbeta primers. Profiled with immunoSEQ multiplex PCR; TCRdb holds only in-frame clones, not every one. The sample yields about 190,000 clones, 81% seen once. The CDR3 loop spans 13 amino acids. The germline gives CDR1 SGDLS, CDR2 YYNGEE. V was clipped by 3 bases and J by 1 base, with 5 bases between them. This clonotype was obtained from a woman between 18 and 30 years old in good health and CMV-seropositive. Sequenced input: PBMCs. This chain connects TRBV9 to TRBJ1-3; no definite D call. The CDR3 reads CASSAVSGNTIYF. CDR3 coding DNA: TGTGCCAGCAGCGCCGTTTCTGGAAACACCATATATTTT.